Following are 10 T cell receptor beta chains from one sample sequenced in a study of OX40 agonist ivuxolimab in advanced cancers. Generated by immunoSEQ multiplex PCR, the TCRdb table keeps only in-frame clones and is missing some. The table shows about 58,000 clones, with approximately 87% occurring only once. The source was CD4+ or CD8+ T cells sorted from blood, collected in a trial of the OX40 agonist ivuxolimab. These receptors all stem from an adult with an advanced solid tumor such as melanoma, head and neck, liver or kidney cancer.

This clone was observed a few times. The chain employs TRBV28 and TRBJ1-1; no clear D gene. The CDR3 loop spans 12 amino acids. Trimming stripped 3 bases from V and 6 bases from J, with 8 bases between. The germline V gene has CDR1 MDHEN and CDR2 SYDVKM. This CDR3 is CASSFPGAEAFF. The CDR3 DNA is TGTGCCAGCAGTTTTCCCGGCGCTGAAGCTTTCTTT.

The chain recombines TRBV30 with TRBJ1-5; tentative D call: TRBD1 (6 bases). The CDR3 extends over 15 amino acids. Germline V gives CDR1 GTSNPN, CDR2 SVGIG (reference sequence). The V gene lost 0 bases and the J gene lost 6 bases, with 15 bases spanning the gap. Here the CDR3 reads CAWSVLTGAGQPQHF. In DNA form, the CDR3 reads TGTGCCTGGAGTGTACTTACGGGGGCCGGTCAGCCCCAGCATTTT. The full variable domain, in which reference TRBV30 and TRBJ1-5 provide the parts outside the CDR3, is SQTIHQWPATLVQPVGSPLSLECTVEGTSNPNLYWYRQAAGRGLQLLFYSVGIGQISSEVPQNLSASRPQDRQFILSSKKLLLSDSGFYLCAWSVLTGAGQPQHFGDGTRLSIL.

The chain is built from TRBV4-1 and TRBJ2-3; the match to TRBD2 covers 7 bases. Germline trimming cut 0 bases from V and 2 bases from J; bases unmatched to any gene: 8. The CDR3 runs 17 residues. Germline loops: CDR1 MGHRA, CDR2 YSYEKL. The CDR3 is CASSQDREASFTDTQYF. The CDR3 coding sequence is TGCGCCAGCAGCCAAGATCGGGAGGCCTCTTTCACAGATACGCAGTATTTT.

The chain combines TRBV7-2 with TRBJ2-5; TRBD2 agrees at 7 bases. This CDR3 spans 15 amino acids. The germline CDR1 and CDR2 sequences are SGHTA and FQGNSA. Trimming at V came to 5 bases and at J to 7 bases, leaving 13 bases not matched to a gene. The CDR3 DNA reads as TGTGCCAGCAGCCCGCAGCCCGCGGGGGTTTGGACCCAGTACTTC. This codes for CASSPQPAGVWTQYF.

This chain joins TRBV14 and TRBJ1-4; TRBD1 aligns across 8 bases. Germline V gene lookup returns CDR1 SGHDN and CDR2 FVKESK. This CDR3 is built from 16 residues. After removal of 1 base from V and 4 bases from J, the junction contained 5 bases not matched to a gene. CDR3 sequence reads: CASSQGGTGYNEKLFF. The CDR3, as DNA: TGTGCCAGCAGCCAAGGAGGGACAGGATATAATGAAAAACTGTTTTTT.

The chain is built from TRBV19 and TRBJ1-2, with 8 positions matching TRBD1. J was trimmed by 4 bases and V by 5 bases; bases with no gene match: 9. The CDR3 consists of 15 residues. From germline, CDR1 is LNHDA and CDR2 SQIVND (reference sequence). CDR3: CASSSVQGAFYGYTF. The DNA of the CDR3 is TGTGCCAGTAGTTCGGTCCAGGGGGCTTTCTATGGCTACACCTTC.

This clone was counted a few times. This chain connects TRBV28 to TRBJ1-1, with D perhaps TRBD1 (6 bases). Germline V gives CDR1 MDHEN, CDR2 SYDVKM. The CDR3 covers 15 residues. Trimming removed 7 bases at V and 0 bases at J, with 15 bases between. CDR3 sequence: CASTWGGLMNTEAFF. The CDR3 DNA reads TGTGCCAGCACCTGGGGGGGCCTCATGAACACTGAAGCTTTCTTT.

The gene calls are TRBV5-4 and TRBJ1-1, with TRBD1 matching 7 bases. Germline assignment: CDR1 SGHNT and CDR2 YYREEE (reference sequence). The V gene end was trimmed by 4 bases and the J gene end by 1 base; junction bases not matched to a gene: 10. The CDR3 consists of 16 residues. Here the CDR3 DNA reads TGTGCCAGCAGCCCGGGATATGGGACAGAGAACACTGAAGCTTTCTTT. It translates to CASSPGYGTENTEAFF.

This clone was observed a single time. The rearrangement uses TRBV5-8 and TRBJ1-2, with 7 bases identical to TRBD1. J lost 6 bases, V lost 0 bases, and 14 bases had no gene match. There are 17 residues in the CDR3. From germline, CDR1 is SGHTS and CDR2 YDEGEE. CDR3 sequence (DNA): TGTGCCAGCAGCTTGGGGGGCCAACAGGGGAAGTTGGATGGCTACACCTTC. Translated, it gives CASSLGGQQGKLDGYTF.

The table lists this clone with a few counts. The gene calls are TRBV6-5 and TRBJ2-3; TRBD2 aligns across 8 bases. Looked up from germline, CDR1 is MNHEY and CDR2 is SVGAGI. CDR3 length: 13 amino acids. Unmatched junction bases numbered 1, after V lost 6 bases and J lost 2 bases. The CDR3 spells CASSGGATDTQYF. The CDR3, as DNA: TGTGCCAGCAGCGGGGGGGCCACAGATACGCAGTATTTT.